The subject of this entry is one T cell receptor (beta chain). The data originate from a study of blood T cell repertoires in COVID-19. With V trimmed by 11 bases and J by 4 bases, 11 bases remained unmatched. CDR1 is SNHLY and CDR2 is FYNNEI in the germline V gene. The CDR3 runs to 14 residues. The table came from immunoSEQ multiplex PCR; TCRdb's copy has only in-frame clones and leaves some out. The data contain nearly 200,000 clones, about nine tenths of them singletons. This clonotype was sampled from a woman between 70 and 85 years old with acute or convalescent COVID-19. The sequencing input was peripheral blood. The chain combines TRBV2 with TRBJ2-7; 10 nucleotides agree with TRBD1. CDR3 residues: CASQGTGEFYEQYF. The CDR3 DNA reads TGTGCCTCCCAAGGGACAGGGGAATTTTACGAGCAGTACTTC.